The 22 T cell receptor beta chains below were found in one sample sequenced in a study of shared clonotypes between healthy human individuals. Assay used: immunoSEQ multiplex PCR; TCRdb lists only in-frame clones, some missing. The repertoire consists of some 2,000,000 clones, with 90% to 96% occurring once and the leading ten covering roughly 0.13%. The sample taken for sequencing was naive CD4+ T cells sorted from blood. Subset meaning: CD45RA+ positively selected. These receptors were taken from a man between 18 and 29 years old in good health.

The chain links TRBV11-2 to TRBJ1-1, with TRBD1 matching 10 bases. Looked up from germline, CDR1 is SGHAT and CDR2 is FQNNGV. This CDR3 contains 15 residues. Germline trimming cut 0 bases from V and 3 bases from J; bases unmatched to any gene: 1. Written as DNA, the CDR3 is TGTGCCAGCAGCTTAGAGGGACAGGGGTACACTGAAGCTTTCTTT. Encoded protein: CASSLEGQGYTEAFF.

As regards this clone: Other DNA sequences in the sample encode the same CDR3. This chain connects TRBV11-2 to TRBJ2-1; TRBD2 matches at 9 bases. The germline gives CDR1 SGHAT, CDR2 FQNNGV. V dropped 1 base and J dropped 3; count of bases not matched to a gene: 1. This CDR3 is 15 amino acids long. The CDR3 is CASSLVAGVYNEQFF. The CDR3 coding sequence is TGTGCCAGCAGCTTAGTAGCGGGGGTCTACAATGAGCAGTTCTTC.

CDR3 bases: TGTGCCAGCACCCAAACCCCGACGGCGAGCTCTGGAAACACCATATATTTT. Translating gives CASTQTPTASSGNTIYF. The V and J genes are TRBV7-2 and TRBJ1-3, with D unresolved. The CDR3 has 17 residues. Germline assignment: CDR1 SGHTA and CDR2 FQGNSA. V dropped 7 bases and J dropped 0 bases, with 19 bases sitting between them. The full variable domain, in which reference TRBV7-2 and TRBJ1-3 provide the parts outside the CDR3, is GAGVSQSPSNKVTEKGKDVELRCDPISGHTALYWYRQSLGQGLEFLIYFQGNSAPDKSGLPSDRFSAERTGGSVSTLTIQRTQQEDSAVYLCASTQTPTASSGNTIYFGEGSWLTVV.

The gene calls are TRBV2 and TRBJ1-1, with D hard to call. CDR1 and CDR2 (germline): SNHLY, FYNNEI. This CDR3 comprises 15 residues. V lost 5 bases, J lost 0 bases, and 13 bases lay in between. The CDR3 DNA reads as TGTGCCAGCAGTAAATCGACGGCCCTGAACACTGAAGCTTTCTTT. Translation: CASSKSTALNTEAFF.

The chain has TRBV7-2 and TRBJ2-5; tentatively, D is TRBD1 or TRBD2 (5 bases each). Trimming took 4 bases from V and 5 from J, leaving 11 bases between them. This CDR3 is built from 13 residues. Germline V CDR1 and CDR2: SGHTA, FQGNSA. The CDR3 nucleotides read TGTGCCAGCAGCTCTGGGACCTTGGAGACCCAGTACTTC. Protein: CASSSGTLETQYF.

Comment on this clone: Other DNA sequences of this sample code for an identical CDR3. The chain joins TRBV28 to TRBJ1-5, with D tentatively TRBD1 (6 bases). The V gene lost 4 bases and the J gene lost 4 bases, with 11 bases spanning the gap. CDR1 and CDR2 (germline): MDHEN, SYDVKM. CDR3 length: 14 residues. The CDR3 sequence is CASSSGASNQPQHF. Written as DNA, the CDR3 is TGTGCCAGCAGTTCGGGGGCCTCAAATCAGCCCCAGCATTTT.

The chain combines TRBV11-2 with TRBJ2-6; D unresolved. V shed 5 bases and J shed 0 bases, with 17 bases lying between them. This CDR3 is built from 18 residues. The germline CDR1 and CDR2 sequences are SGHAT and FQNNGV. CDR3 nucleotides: TGTGCCAGCAGCCCTCGAGGCAGGTCCGTCTCTGGGGCCAACGTCCTGACTTTC. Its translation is CASSPRGRSVSGANVLTF.

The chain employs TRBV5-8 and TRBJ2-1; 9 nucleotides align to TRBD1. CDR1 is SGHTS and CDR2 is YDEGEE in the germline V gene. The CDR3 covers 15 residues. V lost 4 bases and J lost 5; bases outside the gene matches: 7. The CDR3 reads CASSIGTGSHNEQFF. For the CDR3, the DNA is TGTGCCAGCAGCATCGGGACAGGGAGCCACAATGAGCAGTTCTTC.

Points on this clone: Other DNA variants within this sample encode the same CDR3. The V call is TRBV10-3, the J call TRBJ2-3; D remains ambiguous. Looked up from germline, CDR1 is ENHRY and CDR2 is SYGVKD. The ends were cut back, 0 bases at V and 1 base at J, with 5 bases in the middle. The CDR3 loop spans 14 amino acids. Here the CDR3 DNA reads TGTGCCATCAGTGAGTCCGGCGGCACAGATACGCAGTATTTT. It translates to CAISESGGTDTQYF.

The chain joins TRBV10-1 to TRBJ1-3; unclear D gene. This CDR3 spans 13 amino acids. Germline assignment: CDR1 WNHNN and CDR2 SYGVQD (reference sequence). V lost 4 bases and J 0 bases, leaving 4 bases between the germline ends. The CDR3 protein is CASSGGSGNTIYF. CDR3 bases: TGCGCCAGCAGTGGGGGCTCTGGAAACACCATATATTTT.

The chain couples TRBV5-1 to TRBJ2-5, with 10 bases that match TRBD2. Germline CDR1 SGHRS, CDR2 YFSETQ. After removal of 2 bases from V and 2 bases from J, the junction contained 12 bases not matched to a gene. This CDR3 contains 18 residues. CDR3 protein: CASSFGSGRALGQETQYF. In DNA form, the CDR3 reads TGCGCCAGCAGCTTTGGGAGCGGGAGGGCCCTTGGGCAAGAGACCCAGTACTTC. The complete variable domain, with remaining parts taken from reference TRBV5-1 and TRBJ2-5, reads KAGVTQTPRYLIKTRGQQVTLSCSPISGHRSVSWYQQTPGQGLQFLFEYFSETQRNKGNFPGRFSGRQFSNSRSEMNVSTLELGDSALYLCASSFGSGRALGQETQYFGPGTRLLVL.

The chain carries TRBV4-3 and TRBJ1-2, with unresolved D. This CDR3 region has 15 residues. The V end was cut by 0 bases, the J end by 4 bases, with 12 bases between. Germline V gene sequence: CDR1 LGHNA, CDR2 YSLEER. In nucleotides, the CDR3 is TGCGCCAGCAGCCAAGACTCGCGAATTCCCTATGGCTACACCTTC. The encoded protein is CASSQDSRIPYGYTF.

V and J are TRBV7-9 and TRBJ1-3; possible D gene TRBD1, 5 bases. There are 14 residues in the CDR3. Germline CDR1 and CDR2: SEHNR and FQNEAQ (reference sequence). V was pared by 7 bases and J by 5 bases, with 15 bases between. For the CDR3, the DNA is TGTGCCAGCACTGAGGACAAGCAGAGAAACACCATATATTTT. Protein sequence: CASTEDKQRNTIYF.

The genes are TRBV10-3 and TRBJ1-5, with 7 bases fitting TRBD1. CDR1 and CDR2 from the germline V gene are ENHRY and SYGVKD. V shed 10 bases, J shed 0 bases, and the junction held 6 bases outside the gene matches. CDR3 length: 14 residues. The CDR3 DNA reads TGTGCCACAGGAGGGACAGATAGCAATCAGCCCCAGCATTTT. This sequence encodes CATGGTDSNQPQHF.

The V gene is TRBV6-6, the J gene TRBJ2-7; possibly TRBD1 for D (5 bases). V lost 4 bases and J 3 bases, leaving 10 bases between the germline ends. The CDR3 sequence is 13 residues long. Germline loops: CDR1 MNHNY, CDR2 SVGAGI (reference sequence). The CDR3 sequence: CASSFPRDYEQYF. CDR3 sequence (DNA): TGTGCCAGCAGTTTCCCCAGGGACTACGAGCAGTACTTC.

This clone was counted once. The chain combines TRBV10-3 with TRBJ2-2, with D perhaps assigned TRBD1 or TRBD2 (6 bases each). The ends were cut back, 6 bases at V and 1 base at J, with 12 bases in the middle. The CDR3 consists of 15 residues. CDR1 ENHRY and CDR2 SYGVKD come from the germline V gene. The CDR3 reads CAISGGNMNTGELFF. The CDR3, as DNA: TGTGCCATCAGCGGGGGCAATATGAACACCGGGGAGCTGTTTTTT.

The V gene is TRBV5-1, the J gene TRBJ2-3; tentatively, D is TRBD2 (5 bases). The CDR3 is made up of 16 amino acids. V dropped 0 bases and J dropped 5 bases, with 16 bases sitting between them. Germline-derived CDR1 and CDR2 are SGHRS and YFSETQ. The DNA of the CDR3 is TGCGCCAGCAGCTTGGTACCGTCGGGAAACGGAGATACGCAGTATTTT. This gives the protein CASSLVPSGNGDTQYF.

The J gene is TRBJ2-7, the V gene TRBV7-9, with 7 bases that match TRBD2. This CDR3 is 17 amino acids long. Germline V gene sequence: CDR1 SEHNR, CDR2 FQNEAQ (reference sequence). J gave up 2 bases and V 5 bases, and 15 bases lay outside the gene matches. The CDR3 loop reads CASSGGVRGGLPYEQYF. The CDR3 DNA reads TGTGCCAGCAGCGGAGGGGTTAGGGGAGGGCTCCCCTACGAGCAGTACTTC.

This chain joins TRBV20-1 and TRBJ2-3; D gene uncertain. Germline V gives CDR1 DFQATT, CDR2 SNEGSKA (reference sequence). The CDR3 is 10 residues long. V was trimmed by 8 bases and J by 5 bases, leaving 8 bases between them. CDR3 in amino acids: CSSRRDTQYF. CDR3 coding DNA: TGCAGTTCGCGTAGAGATACGCAGTATTTT.

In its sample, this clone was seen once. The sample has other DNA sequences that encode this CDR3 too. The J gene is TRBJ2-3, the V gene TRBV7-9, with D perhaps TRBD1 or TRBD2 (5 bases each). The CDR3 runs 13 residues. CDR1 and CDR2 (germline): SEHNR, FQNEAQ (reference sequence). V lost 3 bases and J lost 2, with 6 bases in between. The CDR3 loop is CASSLGTTDTQYF. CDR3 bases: TGTGCCAGCAGCTTGGGGACCACAGATACGCAGTATTTT.

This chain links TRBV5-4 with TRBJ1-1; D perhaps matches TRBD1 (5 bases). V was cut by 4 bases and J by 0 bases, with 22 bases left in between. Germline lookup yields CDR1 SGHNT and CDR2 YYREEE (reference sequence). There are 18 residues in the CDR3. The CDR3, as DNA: TGTGCCAGCAGCACACAGGAGGCCAAAACTATACTGAACACTGAAGCTTTCTTT. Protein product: CASSTQEAKTILNTEAFF.

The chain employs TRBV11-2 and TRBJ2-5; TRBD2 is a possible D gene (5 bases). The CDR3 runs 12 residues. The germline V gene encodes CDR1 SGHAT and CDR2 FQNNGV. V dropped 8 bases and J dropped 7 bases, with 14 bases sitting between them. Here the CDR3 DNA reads TGTGCCAGCGGAATGGGTGAGGGGACCCAGTACTTC. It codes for CASGMGEGTQYF.